Reported below is one T cell receptor (beta chain). Its antigen remains unknown. Constant-segment primers were used for 5'RACE, and the resulting TCR alpha and TCR beta cDNA libraries carried sample barcodes and UMIs. TCRdb re-called the 5' RACE reads through MiXCR, storing one row per CDR3 protein. The sample includes around 530,000 distinct CDR3 sequences, 20% to 25% seen only once; the top ten take 8.4%. The data stem from a study of T-cell memory formation after mild COVID-19. General observations from the study: Second-wave clones reaching peak frequency on day 37 lacked confirmed SARS-CoV-2 specificity. Clones that contracted from day 15 to 85 were balanced CD4/CD8, while later expanders leaned CD4+.

Trimming took 5 bases from V and 4 from J, leaving 16 bases between them. Germline loops: CDR1 SEHNR, CDR2 FQNEAQ (reference sequence). This CDR3 has 15 residues. This receptor was obtained from an adult woman who had mild COVID-19 (a few samples of this study predate the infection). Cell type and time point are not known. The V call is TRBV7-9, the J call TRBJ2-3, with D perhaps matching TRBD2 (5 bases). Sequenced: PBMCs or a T cell subset sorted from them (not recorded which). The DNA for the CDR3 is TGTGCCAGCAGCATGACTTGGACTGCCGCAGATACGCAGTATTTT. This sequence encodes CASSMTWTAADTQYF.